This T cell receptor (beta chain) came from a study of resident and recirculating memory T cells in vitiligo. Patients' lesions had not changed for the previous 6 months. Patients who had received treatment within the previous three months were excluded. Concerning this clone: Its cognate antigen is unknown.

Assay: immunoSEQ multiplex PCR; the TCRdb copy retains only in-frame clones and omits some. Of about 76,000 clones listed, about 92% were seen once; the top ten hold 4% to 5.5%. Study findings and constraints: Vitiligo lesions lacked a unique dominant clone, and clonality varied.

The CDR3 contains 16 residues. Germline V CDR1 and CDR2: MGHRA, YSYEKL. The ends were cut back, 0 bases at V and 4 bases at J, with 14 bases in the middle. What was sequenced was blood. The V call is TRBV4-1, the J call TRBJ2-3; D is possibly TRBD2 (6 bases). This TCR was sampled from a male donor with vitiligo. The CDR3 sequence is CASSQDWGREADTQYF. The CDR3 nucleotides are TGCGCCAGCAGCCAAGATTGGGGCAGGGAGGCAGATACGCAGTATTTT.